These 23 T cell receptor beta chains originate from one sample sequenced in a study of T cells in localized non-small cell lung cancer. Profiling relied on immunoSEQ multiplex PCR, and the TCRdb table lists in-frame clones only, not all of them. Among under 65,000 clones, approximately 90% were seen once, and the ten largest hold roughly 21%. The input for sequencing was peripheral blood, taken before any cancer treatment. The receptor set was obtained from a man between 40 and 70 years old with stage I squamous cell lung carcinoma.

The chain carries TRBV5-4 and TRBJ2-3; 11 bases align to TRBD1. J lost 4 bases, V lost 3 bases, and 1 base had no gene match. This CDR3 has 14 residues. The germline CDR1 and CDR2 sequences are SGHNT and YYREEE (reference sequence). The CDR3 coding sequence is TGTGCCAGCAGCTCGGGACAGGGGGCAGATACGCAGTATTTT. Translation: CASSSGQGADTQYF.

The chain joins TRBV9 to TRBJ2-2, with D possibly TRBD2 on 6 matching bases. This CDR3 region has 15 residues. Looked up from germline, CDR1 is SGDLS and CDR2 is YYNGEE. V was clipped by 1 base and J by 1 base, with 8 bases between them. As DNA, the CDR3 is TGTGCCAGCAGCGTATCCGGGGGGAACACCGGGGAGCTGTTTTTT. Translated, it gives CASSVSGGNTGELFF.

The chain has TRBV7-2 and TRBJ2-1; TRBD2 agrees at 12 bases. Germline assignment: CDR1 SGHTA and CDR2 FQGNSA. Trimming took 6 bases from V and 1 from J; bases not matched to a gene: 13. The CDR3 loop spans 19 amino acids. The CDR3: CASSLLPVLAGGSYNEQFF. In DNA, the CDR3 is TGTGCCAGCAGTCTCCTGCCGGTACTAGCGGGAGGATCCTACAATGAGCAGTTCTTC.

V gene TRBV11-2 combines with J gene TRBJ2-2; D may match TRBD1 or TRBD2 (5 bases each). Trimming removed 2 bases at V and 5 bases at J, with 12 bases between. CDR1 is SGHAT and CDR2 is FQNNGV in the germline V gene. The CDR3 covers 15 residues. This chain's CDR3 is CASSLPGTKTGELFF. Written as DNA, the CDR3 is TGTGCCAGCAGCTTACCCGGGACCAAGACCGGGGAGCTGTTTTTT. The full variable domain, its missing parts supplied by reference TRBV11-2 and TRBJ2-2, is EAGVAQSPRYKIIEKRQSVAFWCNPISGHATLYWYQQILGQGPKLLIQFQNNGVVDDSQLPKDRFSAERLKGVDSTLKIQPAKLEDSAVYLCASSLPGTKTGELFFGEGSRLTVL.

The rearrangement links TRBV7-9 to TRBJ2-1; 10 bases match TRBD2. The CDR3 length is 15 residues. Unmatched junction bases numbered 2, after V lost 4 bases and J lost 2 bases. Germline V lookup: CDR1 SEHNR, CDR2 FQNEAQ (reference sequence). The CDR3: CASSYGLAAYNEQFF. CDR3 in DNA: TGTGCCAGCAGCTACGGACTAGCGGCCTACAATGAGCAGTTCTTC. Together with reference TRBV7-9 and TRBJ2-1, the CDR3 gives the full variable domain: DTGVSQNPRHKITKRGQNVTFRCDPISEHNRLYWYRQTLGQGPEFLTYFQNEAQLEKSRLLSDRFSAERPKGSFSTLEIQRTEQGDSAMYLCASSYGLAAYNEQFFGPGTRLTVL.

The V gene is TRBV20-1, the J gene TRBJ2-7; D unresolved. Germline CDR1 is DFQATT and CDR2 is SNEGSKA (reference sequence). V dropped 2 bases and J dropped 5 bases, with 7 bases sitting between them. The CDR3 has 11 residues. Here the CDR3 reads CSARFIDEQYF. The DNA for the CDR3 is TGCAGTGCTAGATTTATCGACGAGCAGTACTTC.

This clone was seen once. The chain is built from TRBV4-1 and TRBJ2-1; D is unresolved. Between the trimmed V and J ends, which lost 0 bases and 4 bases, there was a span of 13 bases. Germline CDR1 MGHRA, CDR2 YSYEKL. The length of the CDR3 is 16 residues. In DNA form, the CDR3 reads TGCGCCAGCAGCCAAGAGTGGGCCGTCCCGTACAATGAGCAGTTCTTC. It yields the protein CASSQEWAVPYNEQFF.

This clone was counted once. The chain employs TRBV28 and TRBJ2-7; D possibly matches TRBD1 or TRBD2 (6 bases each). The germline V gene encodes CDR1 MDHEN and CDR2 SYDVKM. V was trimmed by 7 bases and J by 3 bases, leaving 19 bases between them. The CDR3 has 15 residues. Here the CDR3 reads CASTKSSGAFYEQYF. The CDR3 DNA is TGTGCCAGCACCAAGAGCTCGGGGGCGTTCTACGAGCAGTACTTC.

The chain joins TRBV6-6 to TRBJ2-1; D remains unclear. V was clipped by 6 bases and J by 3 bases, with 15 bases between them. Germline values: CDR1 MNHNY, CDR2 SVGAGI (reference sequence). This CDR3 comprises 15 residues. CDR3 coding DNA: TGTGCCAGCAGCTTCGAACGTTTAAGCTACAATGAGCAGTTCTTC. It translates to CASSFERLSYNEQFF.

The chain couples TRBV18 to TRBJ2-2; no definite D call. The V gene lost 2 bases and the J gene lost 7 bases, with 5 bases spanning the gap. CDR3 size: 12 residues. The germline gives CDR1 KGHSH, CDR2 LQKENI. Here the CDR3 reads CASSPLRGELFF. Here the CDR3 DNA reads TGTGCCAGCTCACCATTACGCGGGGAGCTGTTTTTT. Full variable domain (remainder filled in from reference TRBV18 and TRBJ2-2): NAGVMQNPRHLVRRRGQEARLRCSPMKGHSHVYWYRQLPEEGLKFMVYLQKENIIDESGMPKERFSAEFPKEGPSILRIQQVVRGDSAAYFCASSPLRGELFFGEGSRLTVL.

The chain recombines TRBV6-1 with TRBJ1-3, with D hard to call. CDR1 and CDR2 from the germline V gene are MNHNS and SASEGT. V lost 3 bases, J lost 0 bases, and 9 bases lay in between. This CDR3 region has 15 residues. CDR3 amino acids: CASSEDYSSGNTIYF. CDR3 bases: TGTGCCAGCAGTGAGGACTATAGCTCTGGAAACACCATATATTTT.

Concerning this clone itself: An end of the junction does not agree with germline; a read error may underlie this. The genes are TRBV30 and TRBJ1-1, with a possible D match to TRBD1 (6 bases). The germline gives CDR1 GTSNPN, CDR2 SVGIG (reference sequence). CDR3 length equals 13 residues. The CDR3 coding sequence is TGTGCCCGGAGGACAGAACTATACACTGAAGCTTTCTTT. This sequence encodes CARRTELYTEAFF. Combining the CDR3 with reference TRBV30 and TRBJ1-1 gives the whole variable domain SQTIHQWPATLVQPVGSPLSLECTVEGTSNPNLYWYRQAAGRGLQLLFYSVGIGQISSEVPQNLSASRPQDRQFILSSKKLLLSDSGFYLCARRTELYTEAFFGQGTRLTVV.

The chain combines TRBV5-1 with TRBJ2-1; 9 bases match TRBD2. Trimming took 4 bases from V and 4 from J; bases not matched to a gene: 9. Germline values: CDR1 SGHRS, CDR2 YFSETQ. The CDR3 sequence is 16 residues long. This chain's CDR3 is CASSPIGLANYNEQFF. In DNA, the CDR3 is TGCGCCAGCAGCCCCATCGGACTAGCGAATTACAATGAGCAGTTCTTC.

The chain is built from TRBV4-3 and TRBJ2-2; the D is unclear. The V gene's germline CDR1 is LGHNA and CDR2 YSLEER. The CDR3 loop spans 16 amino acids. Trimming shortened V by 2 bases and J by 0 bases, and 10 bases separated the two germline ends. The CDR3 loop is CASSQRADANTGELFF. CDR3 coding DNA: TGCGCCAGCAGCCAAAGGGCGGACGCGAACACCGGGGAGCTGTTTTTT.

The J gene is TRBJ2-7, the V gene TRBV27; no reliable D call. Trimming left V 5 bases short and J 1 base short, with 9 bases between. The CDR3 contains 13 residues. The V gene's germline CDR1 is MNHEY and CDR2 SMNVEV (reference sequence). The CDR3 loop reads CASSPDGSYEQYF. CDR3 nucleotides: TGTGCCAGCAGTCCTGACGGGTCCTACGAGCAGTACTTC.

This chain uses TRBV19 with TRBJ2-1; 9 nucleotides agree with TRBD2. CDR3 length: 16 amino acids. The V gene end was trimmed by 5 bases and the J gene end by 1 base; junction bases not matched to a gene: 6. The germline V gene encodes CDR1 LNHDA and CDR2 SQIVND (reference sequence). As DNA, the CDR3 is TGTGCCAGTAGTCTTATAGCGGGAGCATCCTACAATGAGCAGTTCTTC. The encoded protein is CASSLIAGASYNEQFF.

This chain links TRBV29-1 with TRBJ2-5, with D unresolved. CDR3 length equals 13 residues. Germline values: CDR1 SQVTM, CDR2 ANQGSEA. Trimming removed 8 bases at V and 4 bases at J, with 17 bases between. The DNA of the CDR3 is TGCAGCTTCTCCCCGGGTCCTGGAGAGACCCAGTACTTC. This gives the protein CSFSPGPGETQYF.

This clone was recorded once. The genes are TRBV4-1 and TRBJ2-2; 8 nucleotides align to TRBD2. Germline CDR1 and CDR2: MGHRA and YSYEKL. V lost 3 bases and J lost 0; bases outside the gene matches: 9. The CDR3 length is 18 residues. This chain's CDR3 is CASSQLRDGRANTGELFF. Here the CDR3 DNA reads TGCGCCAGCAGCCAGCTTAGAGACGGGAGGGCGAACACCGGGGAGCTGTTTTTT.

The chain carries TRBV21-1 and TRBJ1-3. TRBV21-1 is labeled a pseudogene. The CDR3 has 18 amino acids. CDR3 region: CASPSGSSGLISGNTIYF. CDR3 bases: TGTGCCAGTCCATCAGGATCCTCGGGGCTGATTTCTGGAAACACCATATATTTT.

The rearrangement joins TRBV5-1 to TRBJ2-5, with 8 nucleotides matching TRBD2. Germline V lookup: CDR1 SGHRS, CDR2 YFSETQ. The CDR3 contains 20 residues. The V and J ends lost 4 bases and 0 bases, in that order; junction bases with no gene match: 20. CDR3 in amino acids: CASSPHRGIAGKAYQETQYF. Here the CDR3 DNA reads TGCGCCAGCAGCCCACACCGAGGGATAGCGGGAAAGGCGTACCAAGAGACCCAGTACTTC.

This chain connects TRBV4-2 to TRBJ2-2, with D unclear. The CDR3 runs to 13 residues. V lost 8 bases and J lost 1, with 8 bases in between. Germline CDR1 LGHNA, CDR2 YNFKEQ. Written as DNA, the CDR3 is TGTGCCAGCCACCTAGGGAACACCGGGGAGCTGTTTTTT. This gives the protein CASHLGNTGELFF.

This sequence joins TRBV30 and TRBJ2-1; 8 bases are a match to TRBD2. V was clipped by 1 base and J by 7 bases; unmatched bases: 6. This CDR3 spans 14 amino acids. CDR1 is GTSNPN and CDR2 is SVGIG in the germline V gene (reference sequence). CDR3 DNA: TGTGCCTGGAGTGGACTAGCGAAGGGGAATGAGCAGTTCTTC. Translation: CAWSGLAKGNEQFF.

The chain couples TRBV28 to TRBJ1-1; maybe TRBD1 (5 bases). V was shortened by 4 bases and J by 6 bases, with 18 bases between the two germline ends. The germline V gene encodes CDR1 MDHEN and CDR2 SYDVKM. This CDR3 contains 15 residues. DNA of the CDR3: TGTGCCAGCAGTTCTCCAGGGAAATCAGGCGCTGAAGCTTTCTTT. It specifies CASSSPGKSGAEAFF. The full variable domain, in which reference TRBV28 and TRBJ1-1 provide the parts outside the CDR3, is DVKVTQSSRYLVKRTGEKVFLECVQDMDHENMFWYRQDPGLGLRLIYFSYDVKMKEKGDIPEGYSVSREKKERFSLILESASTNQTSMYLCASSSPGKSGAEAFFGQGTRLTVV.